This T cell receptor beta chain stems from a study of T-cell memory formation after mild COVID-19. The wider study: In these data, TCR clusters were largely donor specific.

Note on this clonotype: Its specificity is not known.

With constant-segment primers, 5'RACE yielded cDNA libraries of TCR alpha and TCR beta that carried sample barcodes and UMIs. TCRdb reprocessed the 5' RACE reads with MiXCR, giving one entry per CDR3 protein. The sample includes approximately 180,000 distinct CDR3 sequences, under 20% seen only once; the top ten take about 2.1%. Findings of the study overall: Among contracting clones, CD4+ were mainly CM/EM and CD8+ enriched in EMRA. In pre-infection memory, a portion of responding clones appeared, which suggested that cross-reactive memory joined.

V lost 4 bases to trimming and J lost 9 bases, with 19 bases between them. Germline V gene data show CDR1 as MNHNS and CDR2 as SASEGT. The CDR3 covers 14 residues. The chain links TRBV6-1 to TRBJ2-7; D is possibly TRBD1 (6 bases). The sequencing input was PBMCs or a T cell subset sorted from them (not recorded which). The sequence came from an adult woman who had mild COVID-19 (a few samples of this study predate the infection). Cell type and time point are not known. In DNA, the CDR3 is TGTGCCAGCAGTGGTTCCGGGACACCAAACCGGCAGTACTTC. Its protein is CASSGSGTPNRQYF.